These 30 T cell receptor beta chains were sequenced from one sample in a study of identical twins (dated by TCRdb to the mid-2010s). Library prep was done by 5' RACE. The run used an Illumina HiSeq 2000. TCRdb reworked the public reads: Q25 trimming with fastp, MiXCR clone assembly, productive beta chains retained. Each entry is one CDR3 protein sequence, shown with its most common DNA and genes. This sample comprises around 340,000 distinct CDR3 sequences, 9% of them detected only once. Of the sample, around 8.6% is held by the ten largest clones. Sequences were obtained from naive T cells sorted from blood. This specimen's cell subset or site label, interpreted: cells isolated with a human naive T-cell isolation kit. These TCRs come from a woman between 45 and 65 years old in good health.

The chain employs TRBV29-1 and TRBJ2-3; D possibly corresponds to TRBD2 (5 bases). V lost 3 bases to trimming and J lost 5 bases, with 9 bases between them. Germline loops: CDR1 SQVTM, CDR2 ANQGSEA. CDR3 size: 12 residues. The CDR3 bases are TGCAGCGTTGACGGACTTCAAGATACGCAGTATTTT. Protein sequence: CSVDGLQDTQYF.

This clonotype has at least ten counts. The chain joins TRBV11-2 to TRBJ2-7; no reliable D call. This CDR3 has 14 residues. Germline V gene sequence: CDR1 SGHAT, CDR2 FQNNGV. V shed 2 bases and J shed 2 bases, with 10 bases lying between them. In nucleotides, the CDR3 is TGTGCCAGCAGCTTACATCCAGCGACCTACGAGCAGTACTTC. Residues: CASSLHPATYEQYF.

The V call is TRBV25-1, the J call TRBJ2-7; 9 positions agree with TRBD1. The CDR3 contains 15 residues. Per the germline V gene, CDR1 is MGHDK and CDR2 is SYGVNS. Trimming at V came to 3 bases and at J to 3 bases, leaving 6 bases not matched to a gene. CDR3 amino acids: CASSDIDRGNYEQYF. The DNA of the CDR3 is TGTGCCAGCAGTGACATCGACAGGGGGAACTACGAGCAGTACTTC.

CDR3 region: CASTYREGPETQYF. CDR3 DNA: TGTGCCAGCACCTACCGGGAGGGGCCAGAGACCCAGTACTTC. The gene calls are TRBV28 and TRBJ2-5; TRBD2 aligns across 8 bases. The germline gives CDR1 MDHEN, CDR2 SYDVKM. V lost 7 bases to trimming and J lost 4 bases; unmatched junction nucleotides: 8. CDR3 length: 14 amino acids.

This clonotype occurred a few times. V is TRBV2 and J is TRBJ2-2; 7 bases fit TRBD2. The CDR3 covers 15 residues. V was clipped by 3 bases and J by 3 bases; unmatched bases: 4. From germline, CDR1 is SNHLY and CDR2 FYNNEI. The CDR3 DNA is TGTGCCAGCAGTGAGATGGCGGGAGACACCGGGGAGCTGTTTTTT. Encoded protein: CASSEMAGDTGELFF.

The gene calls are TRBV7-6 and TRBJ2-3; D remains ambiguous. Between the trimmed V and J ends, which lost 2 bases and 14 bases, there was a span of 17 bases. The germline gives CDR1 SGHVS, CDR2 FNYEAQ. CDR3 length equals 13 residues. The chain's CDR3 is CASSLRSLFPPYF. CDR3 DNA sequence: TGTGCCAGCAGCTTAAGAAGTCTTTTCCCCCCGTATTTT. Full variable domain (outside the CDR3, taken from reference TRBV7-6 and TRBJ2-3): GAGVSQSPRYKVTKRGQDVALRCDPISGHVSLYWYRQALGQGPEFLTYFNYEAQQDKSGLPNDRFSAERPEGSISTLTIQRTEQRDSAMYRCASSLRSLFPPYFGPGTRLTVL.

The J gene is TRBJ2-7, the V gene TRBV30; 8 bases map to TRBD2. Germline V gene sequence: CDR1 GTSNPN, CDR2 SVGIG (reference sequence). This CDR3 comprises 12 residues. CDR3 nucleotides: TGTGCACGGGGGGGGAACTCCTACGAGCAGTACTTC. Amino acid sequence: CARGGNSYEQYF.

The chain carries TRBV20-1 and TRBJ2-1, with D possibly matching TRBD2 (5 bases). The CDR3 runs 14 residues. With 1 base removed from V and 3 bases from J, the gap between germline ends came to 10 bases. Germline V gives CDR1 DFQATT, CDR2 SNEGSKA (reference sequence). The CDR3 DNA reads TGCAGTGCTAGAGGGGGAGCAGACTACAATGAGCAGTTCTTC. Translation: CSARGGADYNEQFF.

This clonotype was counted a few times. The gene calls are TRBV6-2 or TRBV6-3 and TRBJ2-6; D is possibly TRBD1 (5 bases). The CDR3 contains 18 residues. Deletions cut 3 bases from V and 2 bases from J, with 17 bases between. In germline, CDR1 is MNHEY, CDR2 SVGEGT. The CDR3 here is CASSYQLPGSAGANVLTF. CDR3 DNA sequence: TGTGCCAGCAGTTATCAACTCCCAGGGTCGGCTGGGGCCAACGTCCTGACTTTC.

This clonotype showed up just a few times. The V gene is TRBV5-1, the J gene TRBJ1-1; no firm D call. This CDR3 is built from 14 residues. Trimming took off 0 bases at V and 0 bases at J, with 6 bases between the two ends. CDR1 is SGHRS and CDR2 is YFSETQ in the germline V gene. This CDR3 reads CASSLDSMNTEAFF. The CDR3 DNA reads TGCGCCAGCAGCTTGGATTCGATGAACACTGAAGCTTTCTTT.

The chain couples TRBV6-2 or TRBV6-3 to TRBJ2-3; TRBD2 aligns across 13 bases. After removal of 4 bases from V and 5 bases from J, the junction contained 9 bases not matched to a gene. CDR3 length: 17 amino acids. Germline assignment: CDR1 MNHEY and CDR2 SVGEGT. CDR3 in amino acids: CASSFLPGLAGQDTQYF. The CDR3 DNA reads as TGTGCCAGCAGTTTTCTTCCGGGACTAGCGGGGCAAGATACGCAGTATTTT.

The table lists this clonotype with many counts. The CDR3 loop reads CASSRQGMNTEAFF. CDR3 nucleotide sequence: TGTGCCAGCAGTCGACAGGGCATGAACACTGAAGCTTTCTTT. The V call is TRBV5-6, the J call TRBJ1-1, with 7 bases fitting TRBD1. CDR3 length: 14 amino acids. Germline V gene sequence: CDR1 SGHDT, CDR2 YYEEEE. The J segment lost 0 bases and the V segment lost 5 bases, leaving 4 bases of the junction unmatched. Complete variable domain (other parts from reference TRBV5-6 and TRBJ1-1): DAGVTQSPTHLIKTRGQQVTLRCSPKSGHDTVSWYQQALGQGPQFIFQYYEEEERQRGNFPDRFSGHQFPNYSSELNVNALLLGDSALYLCASSRQGMNTEAFFGQGTRLTVV.

The table lists this clonotype with many counts. The chain couples TRBV2 to TRBJ1-5; 9 bases align to TRBD1. This CDR3 comprises 14 residues. V lost 7 bases, J lost 7 bases, and 8 bases stayed unmatched. CDR1 is SNHLY, CDR2 FYNNEI, per germline. The CDR3 reads CASKVDRGHQPQHF. As DNA, the CDR3 is TGTGCCAGCAAGGTGGACAGGGGACACCAGCCCCAGCATTTT.

The chain is built from TRBV29-1 and TRBJ2-5; D is possibly TRBD2 (7 bases). Trimming took off 5 bases at V and 1 base at J, with 20 bases between the two ends. Germline values: CDR1 SQVTM, CDR2 ANQGSEA. The CDR3 loop spans 16 amino acids. The DNA of the CDR3 is TGCAGCGTTACAGGGATTCGGGCGGGAGCCCAAGAGACCCAGTACTTC. It translates to CSVTGIRAGAQETQYF.

This rearrangement joins TRBV2 to TRBJ1-5; perhaps TRBD1 as D (6 bases). Germline CDR1 SNHLY, CDR2 FYNNEI. The CDR3 is 15 amino acids. V lost 6 bases to trimming and J lost 7 bases, with 19 bases between them. The CDR3 here is CASRNSVGARQPQHF. The CDR3 DNA is TGTGCCAGCAGGAACTCGGTGGGGGCGCGGCAGCCCCAGCATTTT.

This clonotype was found many times. The chain couples TRBV29-1 to TRBJ2-6, with D perhaps matching TRBD1 (6 bases). The CDR3 spans 13 residues. CDR1 and CDR2 (germline): SQVTM, ANQGSEA. V lost 5 bases to trimming and J lost 2 bases, with 7 bases between them. For the CDR3, the DNA is TGCAGCGTTAGGACAGCTGGGGCCAACGTCCTGACTTTC. This codes for CSVRTAGANVLTF.

V usage is TRBV7-2 and J usage is TRBJ2-1, with 12 positions matching TRBD2. This CDR3 contains 17 residues. Germline CDR1 and CDR2: SGHTA and FQGNSA. J gave up 0 bases and V 5 bases, and 5 bases lay outside the gene matches. Here the CDR3 reads CASSGGLAGTSYNEQFF. The CDR3 DNA is TGTGCCAGCAGCGGAGGACTAGCGGGAACCTCCTACAATGAGCAGTTCTTC.

This clonotype was detected a few times. This sequence joins TRBV6-2 or TRBV6-3 and TRBJ1-1, with D uncertain. The CDR3 consists of 14 residues. V lost 3 bases and J lost 6, with 14 bases in between. Germline-derived CDR1 and CDR2 are MNHEY and SVGEGT. The CDR3 loop is CASSYPYSGAEAFF. The CDR3, as DNA: TGTGCCAGCAGTTATCCCTACAGTGGTGCTGAAGCTTTCTTT.

This clonotype was recorded a few times. The rearrangement uses TRBV28 and TRBJ2-7, with a weak D call TRBD1 (6 bases). Germline V CDR1 and CDR2: MDHEN, SYDVKM. The V gene lost 5 bases and the J gene lost 0 bases, with 11 bases spanning the gap. The CDR3 sequence is 14 residues long. The CDR3 reads CASSPRQDSYEQYF. CDR3 nucleotides: TGTGCCAGCAGTCCTCGACAGGACTCCTACGAGCAGTACTTC.

This clonotype was picked up many times. The chain links TRBV2 to TRBJ2-3, with D hard to call. The CDR3 contains 16 residues. Germline V gives CDR1 SNHLY, CDR2 FYNNEI. With 2 bases removed from V and 2 bases from J, the gap between germline ends came to 14 bases. The CDR3 region is CASSESSGINTDTQYF. Written as DNA, the CDR3 is TGTGCCAGCAGTGAATCAAGTGGGATCAACACAGATACGCAGTATTTT.

This clonotype has a handful of counts. V is TRBV6-6 and J is TRBJ2-7; 11 nucleotides align to TRBD2. The germline gives CDR1 MNHNY, CDR2 SVGAGI (reference sequence). Trimming cost V 8 bases and J 0 bases; bases outside gene matches: 9. The CDR3 contains 16 residues. CDR3 nucleotide sequence: TGTGCCAGCTCGGGACTAGCGGATTCGGGCTCCTACGAGCAGTACGTC. Protein sequence: CASSGLADSGSYEQYV.

This clonotype was detected many times. J is TRBJ2-3 and V is TRBV20-1; D unclear. Germline CDR1 DFQATT, CDR2 SNEGSKA (reference sequence). The V gene lost 7 bases and the J gene lost 4 bases, with 6 bases spanning the gap. The length of the CDR3 is 10 residues. The DNA of the CDR3 is TGCAGTGTGGGTGCAGATACGCAGTATTTT. Protein: CSVGADTQYF.

This clonotype has more than one count but fewer than ten. This chain uses TRBV30 with TRBJ1-1, with a tentative D call TRBD1 (5 bases). Trimming took off 2 bases at V and 4 bases at J, with 11 bases between the two ends. Per the germline V gene, CDR1 is GTSNPN and CDR2 is SVGIG (reference sequence). The CDR3 loop spans 13 amino acids. CDR3 bases: TGTGCCTGGAGTCACGGGGGGGGCACTGAAGCTTTCTTT. Its translation is CAWSHGGGTEAFF.

This clonotype was seen repeatedly, ten times or more. The chain has TRBV5-5 and TRBJ2-2, with 8 bases matching TRBD2. Germline CDR1 and CDR2: SGHKS and YYEKEE (reference sequence). Trimming took 2 bases from V and 5 from J; bases not matched to a gene: 8. CDR3 length: 16 amino acids. The CDR3 here is CASSFGAGVITGELFF. The CDR3 DNA sequence: TGTGCCAGCAGCTTTGGAGCGGGAGTAATTACCGGGGAGCTGTTTTTT. Based on the CDR3 plus reference TRBV5-5 and TRBJ2-2, the full variable domain is DAGVTQSPTHLIKTRGQQVTLRCSPISGHKSVSWYQQVLGQGPQFIFQYYEKEERGRGNFPDRFSARQFPNYSSELNVNALLLGDSALYLCASSFGAGVITGELFFGEGSRLTVL.

V is TRBV4-1 and J is TRBJ1-2, with a weak D call TRBD1 (5 bases). Germline V gene lookup returns CDR1 MGHRA and CDR2 YSYEKL. This CDR3 has 17 residues. V lost 0 bases, J lost 4 bases, and 18 bases lay in between. Written as DNA, the CDR3 is TGCGCCAGCAGCCAAGATGGGTTGGGGGTTAGTGCCTATGGCTACACCTTC. Translating gives CASSQDGLGVSAYGYTF.

This chain links TRBV7-9 with TRBJ2-1, with TRBD2 matching 7 bases. CDR1 SEHNR and CDR2 FQNEAQ come from the germline V gene (reference sequence). This CDR3 is 13 amino acids long. V was pared by 5 bases and J by 9 bases, with 7 bases of the junction left unmatched. CDR3 amino acids: CASSAGTIGEQFF. The CDR3, as DNA: TGTGCCAGCAGCGCTGGGACTATCGGTGAGCAGTTCTTC.

At least ten counts were recorded for this clonotype. V is TRBV5-1 and J is TRBJ2-3; no reliable D call. The V and J ends lost 0 bases and 5 bases respectively, with 4 bases between them. This CDR3 is 12 amino acids long. In germline, CDR1 is SGHRS, CDR2 YFSETQ. The CDR3 DNA is TGCGCCAGCAGCTTGGATGGAGATACGCAGTATTTT. Translation gives CASSLDGDTQYF.

This clonotype was detected only a few times. The V and J genes are TRBV2 and TRBJ2-3; perhaps TRBD2 as D (5 bases). V was clipped by 10 bases and J by 6 bases, with 23 bases between them. The CDR3 totals 15 residues. The germline gives CDR1 SNHLY, CDR2 FYNNEI. CDR3 nucleotides: TGTGCCACGCAAGAGGAGGCACGGAGAGGGGATACGCAGTATTTT. It yields the protein CATQEEARRGDTQYF.

This clonotype has a count of ten or more. The V call is TRBV5-1, the J call TRBJ2-7; tentative D call: TRBD1 (6 bases). Trimming shortened V by 4 bases and J by 0 bases, and 8 bases separated the two germline ends. Per germline, CDR1 SGHRS and CDR2 YFSETQ. There are 13 residues in the CDR3. CDR3: CASSRDNSYEQYF. The CDR3 bases are TGCGCCAGCAGCCGGGACAACTCCTACGAGCAGTACTTC. Complete variable domain (other parts from reference TRBV5-1 and TRBJ2-7): KAGVTQTPRYLIKTRGQQVTLSCSPISGHRSVSWYQQTPGQGLQFLFEYFSETQRNKGNFPGRFSGRQFSNSRSEMNVSTLELGDSALYLCASSRDNSYEQYFGPGTRLTVT.

This clonotype has just a few counts. The chain employs TRBV20-1 and TRBJ2-1, with TRBD2 identical over 9 bases. CDR1 is DFQATT, CDR2 SNEGSKA, per germline (reference sequence). The CDR3 loop spans 15 amino acids. J lost 5 bases, V lost 3 bases, and 8 bases had no gene match. The CDR3 sequence: CSASRSGRIDNEQFF. CDR3 coding DNA: TGCAGTGCTAGTAGGAGCGGGAGGATCGACAATGAGCAGTTCTTC.